The rows below give T cell receptor beta chains drawn from one sample of a study of cytomegalovirus exposure and HLA in healthy donors. Method: immunoSEQ multiplex PCR; TCRdb's copy keeps in-frame clones and lacks some. The sample has approximately 100,000 clones; the top ten hold roughly 3.5%. Sequencing input: PBMCs. These receptors were taken from a man between 35 and 55 years old in good health and CMV-seronegative. The CDR3 runs from the conserved cysteine through the conserved F or W. D genes are given only for firm matches.

len: 14; d_gene: .; j_gene: TRBJ2-3; v_gene: TRBV7-6; CDR3aa: CASSPTSRPDTQYF
len: 13; d_gene: TRBD1; j_gene: TRBJ1-2; v_gene: TRBV6-6; CDR3aa: CASSQYRGYGYTF
len: 15; d_gene: .; j_gene: TRBJ2-7; v_gene: TRBV15; CDR3aa: CATSSPGGSKDEQYF
len: 10; d_gene: .; j_gene: TRBJ1-1; v_gene: TRBV2; CDR3aa: CASSLNEAFF
len: 14; d_gene: TRBD2; j_gene: TRBJ2-7; v_gene: TRBV9; CDR3aa: CASSVAGGGYEQYF
len: 16; d_gene: .; j_gene: TRBJ2-7; v_gene: TRBV11-2; CDR3aa: CASSLSSGASTYEQYF
len: 14; d_gene: .; j_gene: TRBJ2-7; v_gene: TRBV5-1; CDR3aa: CASSSQGTTYEQYF
len: 13; d_gene: .; j_gene: TRBJ2-3; v_gene: TRBV7-9; CDR3aa: CASSPSGTDTQYF
len: 15; d_gene: .; j_gene: TRBJ1-3; v_gene: TRBV11-3; CDR3aa: CASSPDMTAGNTIYF
len: 17; d_gene: TRBD2; j_gene: TRBJ2-7; v_gene: TRBV5-1; CDR3aa: CASSLGPTSGLSYEQYF
len: 19; d_gene: TRBD2; j_gene: TRBJ2-7; v_gene: TRBV6-1; CDR3aa: CASSEEVVGASGIPLKQYF
len: 17; d_gene: TRBD2; j_gene: TRBJ2-1; v_gene: TRBV11-2; CDR3aa: CASSLLAGAPSYNEQFF
len: 13; d_gene: TRBD2; j_gene: TRBJ2-7; v_gene: TRBV7-8; CDR3aa: CASSFLAGGEQYF
len: 15; d_gene: TRBD1; j_gene: TRBJ1-2; v_gene: TRBV6-1; CDR3aa: CASSPHRGRPDGYTF
len: 15; d_gene: TRBD2; j_gene: TRBJ2-1; v_gene: TRBV19; CDR3aa: CASSGLAGVHNEQFF
len: 13; d_gene: TRBD1; j_gene: TRBJ2-5; v_gene: TRBV27; CDR3aa: CASSRQGTQTQYF
len: 15; d_gene: TRBD2; j_gene: TRBJ2-7; v_gene: TRBV6-5; CDR3aa: CASSYSSGLTYEQYF
len: 13; d_gene: .; j_gene: TRBJ1-2; v_gene: TRBV19; CDR3aa: CASSVGQRYGYTF
len: 15; d_gene: TRBD2; j_gene: TRBJ2-5; v_gene: TRBV5-4; CDR3aa: CASSLGAGSAGTQYF
len: 14; d_gene: .; j_gene: TRBJ1-6; v_gene: TRBV27; CDR3aa: CASSFQGRSSPLHF
len: 14; d_gene: TRBD2; j_gene: TRBJ2-5; v_gene: TRBV19; CDR3aa: CASKPAGGQETQYF
len: 16; d_gene: .; j_gene: TRBJ2-3; v_gene: TRBV5-1; CDR3aa: CASGGGGRAWTDTQYF
len: 12; d_gene: .; j_gene: TRBJ1-5; v_gene: TRBV18; CDR3aa: CASSPSQGPQHF
len: 16; d_gene: .; j_gene: TRBJ2-7; v_gene: TRBV6-1; CDR3aa: CASSGGWRGSSYEQYF
len: 15; d_gene: .; j_gene: TRBJ1-1; v_gene: TRBV4-3; CDR3aa: CASSRALSGGTEAFF
len: 15; d_gene: TRBD2; j_gene: TRBJ2-1; v_gene: TRBV10-2; CDR3aa: CASRRTSGRDNEQFF
len: 13; d_gene: .; j_gene: TRBJ2-7; v_gene: TRBV5-1; CDR3aa: CASSRGSTYEQYF
len: 13; d_gene: .; j_gene: TRBJ2-4; v_gene: TRBV7-7; CDR3aa: CASSRDEKNIQYF
len: 15; d_gene: TRBD1; j_gene: TRBJ2-7; v_gene: TRBV7-8; CDR3aa: CASSLGTGGSYEQYF
len: 14; d_gene: .; j_gene: TRBJ1-1; v_gene: TRBV6-5; CDR3aa: CASSYSTGNTEAFF
len: 14; d_gene: .; j_gene: TRBJ2-1; v_gene: TRBV7-2; CDR3aa: CASSLARSDNEQFF
len: 14; d_gene: .; j_gene: TRBJ2-5; v_gene: TRBV11-3; CDR3aa: CASSPSESAGPQYF
len: 15; d_gene: TRBD1; j_gene: TRBJ1-2; v_gene: TRBV4-1; CDR3aa: CASSPGQGRNYGYTF
len: 12; d_gene: .; j_gene: TRBJ2-5; v_gene: TRBV6-1; CDR3aa: CASSAGRETQYF
len: 14; d_gene: .; j_gene: TRBJ2-7; v_gene: TRBV11-2; CDR3aa: CASSLSGSAYEQYF
len: 14; d_gene: .; j_gene: TRBJ1-2; v_gene: TRBV2; CDR3aa: CASTQSQGTDGYTF
len: 17; d_gene: .; j_gene: TRBJ1-5; v_gene: TRBV6-1; CDR3aa: CASSGDRSHNSNQPQHF
len: 15; d_gene: TRBD1; j_gene: TRBJ1-4; v_gene: TRBV5-1; CDR3aa: CASSFETGGAEKLFF
len: 15; d_gene: TRBD2; j_gene: TRBJ2-7; v_gene: TRBV10-1; CDR3aa: CASSDSGAGSYEQYF
len: 16; d_gene: TRBD1; j_gene: TRBJ1-2; v_gene: TRBV5-1; CDR3aa: CASSSPWTGGDYGYTF
len: 13; d_gene: .; j_gene: TRBJ2-3; v_gene: TRBV7-2; CDR3aa: CASSPEVADTQYF
len: 15; d_gene: TRBD1; j_gene: TRBJ1-2; v_gene: TRBV4-2; CDR3aa: CASSQDRDRGPGYTF